This T cell receptor (beta chain) emerged from a study of blood T cell repertoires in COVID-19. Across the study: COVID-19 samples collected from the United States, Italy and Spain covered acute and convalescent phases. T cells, B-cell-depleted T cells, or PBMCs provided the cDNA or gDNA that served as material.

Per the original data handling: Estimation of nucleated cell counts was performed using reference gene primer amplification. Generated by immunoSEQ multiplex PCR, the TCRdb table keeps only in-frame clones and is missing some. The DNA gave D and trimming, while V, J and clone size come from that table. The table records over 100,000 clones, approximately 80% of them present only once. The CDR3 is made up of 17 amino acids. The germline gives CDR1 SEHNR, CDR2 FQNEAQ (reference sequence). Trimming took 5 bases from V and 1 from J; bases not matched to a gene: 13. This TCR was recovered from a woman older than 75 with active or convalescent COVID-19. The sequencing input was peripheral blood. The chain couples TRBV7-9 to TRBJ1-2; 7 bases are shared with TRBD1. This CDR3 is CASSDRDSYTRNYGYTF. In nucleotides, the CDR3 is TGTGCCAGCAGCGACAGGGACAGCTATACCCGTAACTATGGCTACACCTTC. The full variable domain, completed using reference TRBV7-9 and TRBJ1-2, is DTGVSQNPRHKITKRGQNVTFRCDPISEHNRLYWYRQTLGQGPEFLTYFQNEAQLEKSRLLSDRFSAERPKGSFSTLEIQRTEQGDSAMYLCASSDRDSYTRNYGYTFGSGTRLTVV.